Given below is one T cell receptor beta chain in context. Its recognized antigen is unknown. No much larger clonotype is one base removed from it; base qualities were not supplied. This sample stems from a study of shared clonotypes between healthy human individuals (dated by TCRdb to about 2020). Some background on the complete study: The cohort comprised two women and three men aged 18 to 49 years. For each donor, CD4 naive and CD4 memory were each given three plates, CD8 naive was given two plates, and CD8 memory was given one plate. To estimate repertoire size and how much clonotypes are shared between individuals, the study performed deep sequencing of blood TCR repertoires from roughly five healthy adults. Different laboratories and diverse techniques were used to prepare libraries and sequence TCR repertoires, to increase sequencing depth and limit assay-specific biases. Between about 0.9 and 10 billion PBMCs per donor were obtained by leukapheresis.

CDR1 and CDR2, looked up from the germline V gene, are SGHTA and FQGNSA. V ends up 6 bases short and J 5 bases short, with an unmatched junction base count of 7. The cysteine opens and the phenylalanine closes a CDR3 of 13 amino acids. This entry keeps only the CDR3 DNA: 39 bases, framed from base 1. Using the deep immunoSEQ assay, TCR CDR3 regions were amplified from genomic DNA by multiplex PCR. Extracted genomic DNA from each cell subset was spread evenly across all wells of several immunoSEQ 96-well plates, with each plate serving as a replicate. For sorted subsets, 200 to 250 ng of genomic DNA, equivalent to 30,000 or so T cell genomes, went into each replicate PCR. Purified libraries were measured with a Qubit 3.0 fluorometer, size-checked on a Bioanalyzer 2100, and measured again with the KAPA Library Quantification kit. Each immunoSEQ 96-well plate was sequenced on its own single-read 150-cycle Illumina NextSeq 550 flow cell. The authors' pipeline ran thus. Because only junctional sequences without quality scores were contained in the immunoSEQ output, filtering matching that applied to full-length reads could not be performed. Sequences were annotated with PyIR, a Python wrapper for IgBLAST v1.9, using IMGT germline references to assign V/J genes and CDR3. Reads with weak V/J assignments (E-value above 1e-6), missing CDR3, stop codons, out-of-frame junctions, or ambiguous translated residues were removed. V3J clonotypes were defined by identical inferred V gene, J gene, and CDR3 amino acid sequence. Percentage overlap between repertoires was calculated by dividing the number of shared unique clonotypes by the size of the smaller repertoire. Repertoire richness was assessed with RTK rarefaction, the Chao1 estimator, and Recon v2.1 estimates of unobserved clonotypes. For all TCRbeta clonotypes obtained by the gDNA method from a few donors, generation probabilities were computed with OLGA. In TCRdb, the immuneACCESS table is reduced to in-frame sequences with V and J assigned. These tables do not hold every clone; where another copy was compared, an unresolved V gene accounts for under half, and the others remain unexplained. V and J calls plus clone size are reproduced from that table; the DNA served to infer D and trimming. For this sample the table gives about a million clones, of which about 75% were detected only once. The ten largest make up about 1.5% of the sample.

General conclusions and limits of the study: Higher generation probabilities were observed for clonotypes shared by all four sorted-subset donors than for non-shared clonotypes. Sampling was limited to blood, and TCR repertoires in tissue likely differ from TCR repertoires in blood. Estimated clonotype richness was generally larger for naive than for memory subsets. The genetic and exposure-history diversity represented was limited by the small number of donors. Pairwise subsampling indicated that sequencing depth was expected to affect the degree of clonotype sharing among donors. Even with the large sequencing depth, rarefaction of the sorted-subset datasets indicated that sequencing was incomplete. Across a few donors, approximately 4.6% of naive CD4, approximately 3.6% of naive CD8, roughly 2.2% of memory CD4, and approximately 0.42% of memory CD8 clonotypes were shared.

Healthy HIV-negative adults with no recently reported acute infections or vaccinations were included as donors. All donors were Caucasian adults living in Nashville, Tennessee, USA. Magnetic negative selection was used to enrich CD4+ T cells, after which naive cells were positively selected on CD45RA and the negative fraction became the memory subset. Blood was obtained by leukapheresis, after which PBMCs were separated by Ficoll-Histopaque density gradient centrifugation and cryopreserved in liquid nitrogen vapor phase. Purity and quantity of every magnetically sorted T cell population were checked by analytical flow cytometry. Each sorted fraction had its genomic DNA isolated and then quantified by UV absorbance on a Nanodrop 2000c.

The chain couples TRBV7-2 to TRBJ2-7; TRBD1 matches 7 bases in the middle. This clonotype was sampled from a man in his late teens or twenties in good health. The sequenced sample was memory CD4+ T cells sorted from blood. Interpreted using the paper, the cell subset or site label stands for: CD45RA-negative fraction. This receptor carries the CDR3 CASRGTASNEQYF. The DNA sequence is TGTGCCAGCAGGGGGACAGCGTCAAACGAGCAGTACTTC.